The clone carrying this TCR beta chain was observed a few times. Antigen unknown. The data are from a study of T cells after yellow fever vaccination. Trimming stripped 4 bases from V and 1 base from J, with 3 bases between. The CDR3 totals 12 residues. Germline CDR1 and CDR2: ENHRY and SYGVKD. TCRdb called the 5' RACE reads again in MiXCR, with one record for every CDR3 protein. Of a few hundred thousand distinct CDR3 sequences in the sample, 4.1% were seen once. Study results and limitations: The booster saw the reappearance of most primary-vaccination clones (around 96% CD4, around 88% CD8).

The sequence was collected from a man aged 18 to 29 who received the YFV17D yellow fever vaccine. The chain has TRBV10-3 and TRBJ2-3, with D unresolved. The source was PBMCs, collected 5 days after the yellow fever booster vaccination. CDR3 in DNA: TGTGCCATCAGTGCGGGCACAGATACGCAGTATTTT. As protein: CAISAGTDTQYF.